This TCR beta chain derives from a study of graft-versus-host responses after intestinal transplantation. Study in general: Each of the recipients got a multivisceral, liver-intestinal, or isolated intestinal transplant. The whole recipient group had anti-thymocyte globulin induction followed by tacrolimus and steroids for around three years. Study results and caveats: Patients with graft-donor T cell macrochimerism had high graft-versus-host to host-versus-graft clonal ratios in allografts. GvH clones turned up in recipient marrow; some had shown up first in ileum or blood.

In this sample, this clone turned up once. The antigen remains undetermined. Using immunoSEQ multiplex PCR, the repertoire was profiled, and TCRdb retains in-frame clones only, with some absent. The table records about 51,000 clones, 89% of them present only once. The germline V gene encodes CDR1 SGHTA and CDR2 FQGTGA. The germline V and J ends were trimmed by 5 bases and 1 base, with 3 bases remaining between them. This CDR3 spans 11 amino acids. V is TRBV7-3 and J is TRBJ2-7; D uncertain. Sequences were derived from unstimulated CD4+ T cells sorted from spleen or lymph node cells, sampled before transplant. This sequence was found in a human donor who was the organ donor for an intestinal transplant. The CDR3 region is CASSPSYEQYF. The CDR3 DNA is TGTGCCAGCAGCCCTTCCTACGAGCAGTACTTC.